This entry concerns a single T cell receptor (beta chain). Its antigen has not been determined. No per-base quality is available; no much larger clone lies one base away. The data derive from a study of radiation and T cells in renal cell carcinoma (dated by TCRdb to 2018 to 2021). In the study overall: Samples were obtained from a clinical trial, in which 15 Gy stereotactic body radiation therapy was delivered to primary renal cell carcinomas and nephrectomy was performed 4 weeks later. A total of 3.5 million to 4.5 million unique CDR3 nucleotide sequences, encoding roughly 2.7 million unique CDR3 amino acid sequences, were found across all 50 or so samples. A total of roughly 53 samples underwent TCR beta sequencing, made up of about 26 tumors and around 27 peripheral blood samples.

Ends trimmed: V by 6 bases, J by 3 bases; bases unmatched to a gene: 10. The germline V gene (reference sequence) sets CDR1 to MNHNY and CDR2 to SVGAGI. Counted from cysteine to phenylalanine, this CDR3 has 16 amino acids. Kept here is only the CDR3 DNA, which spans 48 bases and is read in frame from base 1. The sample's time point label, in plain terms: baseline pretreatment blood. Per the publication, the treatment or condition label means: 15 Gy SBRT to primary tumor, nephrectomy 4 weeks later. To follow tumor-enriched clonotypes, peripheral blood was collected serially from radiation-treated patients at baseline and again at 2 weeks and 4 weeks after SBRT. Every patient had renal cell carcinoma of clear cell pathology. Genomic DNA for TCR sequencing was prepared using the QIAamp DNA Blood Mini Kit (Qiagen). Only samples passing all quality control checks were included in the analyses. What the authors observed across the whole study: Effects of radiation dose or scheduling on the TCR repertoire could not be addressed with the single-armed trial design. Because pretreatment tumor biopsies were not available, the study could not determine whether clonotypes were already present within the tumor at baseline. Blood repertoire dynamics were not followed beyond 4 weeks after treatment. In blood, the top tumor clonotypes increased between baseline and 2 weeks post-radiation and then shrank by 4 weeks, which suggests that tumor-resident clones expanded only transiently.

TCR beta libraries were generated from genomic DNA with the immunoSEQ kit, following the manufacturer's recommendations. To prepare the libraries, a first multiplex PCR with proprietary primers was run, followed by a second PCR that added unique barcodes, and a bead cleanup was done after each round. A kit-provided positive control reaction and a negative control reaction were included in every sample batch. The final libraries were assessed on an Agilent 4200 TapeStation D1000 ScreenTape, pooled by volume, and quantified by qPCR. An Illumina NextSeq500 fitted with a MidOutput 150-cycle cartridge performed the sequencing, running 156 Read1 cycles and 15 Index1 cycles with the kit's custom primers. The pooled library was loaded at roughly 1 pM with approximately 18% PhiX control spiked in. In the paper's pipeline: The vendor-processed data were analyzed in R, and a clonotype was defined as all T cells that share the same CDR3 nucleotide sequence. In the clone abundance analyses, frequencies were normalized to the 10,000 most abundant clones in each sample. Public T cell clones, averaging fewer than five per sample, were removed before analysis. Tumor-enriched and baseline blood-enriched clonotypes were defined by at least a 32-fold difference in abundance between compartments. A beta-binomial differential abundance model was used to identify clonotypes that were expanded or contracted between blood time points. Tumor-blood repertoire similarity was measured with the Baroni-Urbani and Buser coefficient, and groups were compared using two-tailed Wilcoxon tests in R. The table comes from immuneACCESS by way of TCRdb, which keeps in-frame sequences with V and J called. Part of the clones is missing from these tables; in studies checked, under half for an unresolved V gene and the rest for unknown reasons. V, J and clone size are taken as reported in that table, and D and trimming were inferred from the DNA itself. In all, the sample holds about 130,000 clones, and over 75% of those were seen once. The ten largest account for about 12% of the sample.

The receptor chain draws on TRBV6-6 and TRBJ1-3, with TRBD1 matching 8 junction bases. The source material was blood, sampled from a patient whose treatment included radiotherapy and nephrectomy. The TCR comes from a woman between 50 and 59 years old with renal cell carcinoma. Here the CDR3 is given as CASSETGGVFGNTIYF. The sequence in DNA is TGTGCCAGCAGCGAAACAGGGGGGGTTTTTGGAAACACCATATATTTT.